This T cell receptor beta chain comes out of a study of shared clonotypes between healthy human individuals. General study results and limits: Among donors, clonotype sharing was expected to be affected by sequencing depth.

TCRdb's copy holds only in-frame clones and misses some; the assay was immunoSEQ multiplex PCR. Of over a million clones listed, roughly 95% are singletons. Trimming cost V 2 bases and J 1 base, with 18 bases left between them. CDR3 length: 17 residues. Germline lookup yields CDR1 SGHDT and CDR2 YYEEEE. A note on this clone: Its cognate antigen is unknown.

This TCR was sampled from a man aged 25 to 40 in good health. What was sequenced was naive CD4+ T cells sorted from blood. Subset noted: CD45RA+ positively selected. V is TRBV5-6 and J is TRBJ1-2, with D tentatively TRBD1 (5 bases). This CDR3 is CASSLGTPDLFNYGYTF. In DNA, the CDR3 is TGTGCCAGCAGCTTAGGGACCCCTGATCTGTTTAACTATGGCTACACCTTC.